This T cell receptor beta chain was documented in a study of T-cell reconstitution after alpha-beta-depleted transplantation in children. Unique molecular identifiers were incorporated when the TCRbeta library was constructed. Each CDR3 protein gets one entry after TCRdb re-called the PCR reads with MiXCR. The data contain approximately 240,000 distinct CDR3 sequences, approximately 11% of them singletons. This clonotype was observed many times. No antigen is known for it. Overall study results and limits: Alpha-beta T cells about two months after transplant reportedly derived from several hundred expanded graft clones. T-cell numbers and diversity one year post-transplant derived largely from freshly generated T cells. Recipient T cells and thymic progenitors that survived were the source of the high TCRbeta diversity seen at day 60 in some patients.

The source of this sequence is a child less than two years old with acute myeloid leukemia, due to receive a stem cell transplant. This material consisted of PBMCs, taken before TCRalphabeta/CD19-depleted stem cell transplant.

CDR3 sequence reads: CSVSYRGRNTEAFF. CDR3 coding DNA: TGCAGCGTTTCATACAGGGGAAGGAACACTGAAGCTTTCTTT. This rearrangement joins TRBV29-1 to TRBJ1-1; 7 positions match TRBD1. Germline trimming cut 5 bases from V and 1 base from J; bases unmatched to any gene: 7. CDR3 length: 14 residues. CDR1 SQVTM and CDR2 ANQGSEA come from the germline V gene.